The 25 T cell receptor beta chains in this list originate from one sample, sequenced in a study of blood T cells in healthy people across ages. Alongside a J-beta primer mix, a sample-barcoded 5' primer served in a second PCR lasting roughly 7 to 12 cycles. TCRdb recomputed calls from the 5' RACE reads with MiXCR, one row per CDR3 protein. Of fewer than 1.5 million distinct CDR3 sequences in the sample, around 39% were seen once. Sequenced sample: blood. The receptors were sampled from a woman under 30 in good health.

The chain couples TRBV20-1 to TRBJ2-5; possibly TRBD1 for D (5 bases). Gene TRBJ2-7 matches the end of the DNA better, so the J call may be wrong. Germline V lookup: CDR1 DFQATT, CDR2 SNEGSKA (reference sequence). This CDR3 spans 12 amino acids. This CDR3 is CSARSDSLEQYF. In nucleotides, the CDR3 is TGCAGTGCTCGCTCAGACAGCCTCGAGCAGTACTTC.

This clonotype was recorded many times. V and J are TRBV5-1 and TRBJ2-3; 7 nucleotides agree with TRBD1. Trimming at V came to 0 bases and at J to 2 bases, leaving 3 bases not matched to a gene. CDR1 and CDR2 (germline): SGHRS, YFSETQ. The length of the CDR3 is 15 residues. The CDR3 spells CASSLDRGATDTQYF. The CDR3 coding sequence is TGCGCCAGCAGCTTGGACAGGGGTGCCACAGATACGCAGTATTTT.

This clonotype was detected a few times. The CDR3 here is CASGTEISYNEQFF. CDR3 nucleotides: TGTGCTAGTGGGACGGAAATTTCCTACAATGAGCAGTTCTTC. The rearrangement uses TRBV12-5 and TRBJ2-1; D not certain. Trimming took off 6 bases at V and 1 base at J, with 10 bases between the two ends. The CDR3 totals 14 residues. CDR1 is LGHNT and CDR2 is FRNRAP in the germline V gene.

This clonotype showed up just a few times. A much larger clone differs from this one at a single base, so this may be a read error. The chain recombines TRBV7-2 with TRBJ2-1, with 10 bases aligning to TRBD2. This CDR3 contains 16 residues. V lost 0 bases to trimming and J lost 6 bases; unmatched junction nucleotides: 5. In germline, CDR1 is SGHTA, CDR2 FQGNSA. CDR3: CASSLAASGGFNEQFF. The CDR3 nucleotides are TGTGCCAGCAGCTTAGCGGCTAGCGGGGGTTTCAATGAGCAGTTCTTC.

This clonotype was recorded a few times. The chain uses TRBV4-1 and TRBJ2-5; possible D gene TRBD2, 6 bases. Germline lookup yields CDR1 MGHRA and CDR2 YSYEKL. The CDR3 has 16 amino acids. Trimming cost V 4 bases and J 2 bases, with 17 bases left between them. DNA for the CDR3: TGCGCCAGCAGCCTCGCCGGGTTAGGGACTCAAGAGACCCAGTACTTC. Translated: CASSLAGLGTQETQYF.

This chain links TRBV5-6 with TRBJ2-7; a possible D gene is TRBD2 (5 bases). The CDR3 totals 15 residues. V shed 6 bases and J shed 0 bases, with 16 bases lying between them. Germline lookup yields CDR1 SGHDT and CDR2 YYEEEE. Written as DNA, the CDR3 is TGTGCCAGCAACCCGGCAGCCGACTACTCCTACGAGCAGTACTTC. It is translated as CASNPAADYSYEQYF.

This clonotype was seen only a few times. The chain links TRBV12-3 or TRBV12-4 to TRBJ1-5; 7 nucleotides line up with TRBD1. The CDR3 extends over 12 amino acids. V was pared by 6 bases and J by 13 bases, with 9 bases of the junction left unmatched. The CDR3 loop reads CASSYTTGWQHF. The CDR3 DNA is TGTGCCAGCAGCTATACGACAGGGTGGCAGCATTTT.

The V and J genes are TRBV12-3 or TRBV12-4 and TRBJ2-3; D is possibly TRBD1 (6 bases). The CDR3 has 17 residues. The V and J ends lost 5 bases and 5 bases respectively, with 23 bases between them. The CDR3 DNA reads TGTGCCAGCAGTCCTTCAGGGCACAGGGTAGTTTTAGATACGCAGTATTTT. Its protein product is CASSPSGHRVVLDTQYF.

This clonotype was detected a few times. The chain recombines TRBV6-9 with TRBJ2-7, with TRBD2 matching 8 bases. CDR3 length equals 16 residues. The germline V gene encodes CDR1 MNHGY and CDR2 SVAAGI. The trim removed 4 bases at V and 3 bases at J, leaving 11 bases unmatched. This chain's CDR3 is CASSSGGPVGHYEQYF. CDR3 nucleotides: TGTGCCAGCAGTTCGGGAGGGCCCGTAGGCCACTACGAGCAGTACTTC.

CDR3 in DNA: TGCAGTGCTAGAGCCGAAAATCAGCCCCAGCATTTT. Protein product: CSARAENQPQHF. The chain recombines TRBV20-1 with TRBJ1-5; D is unresolved. Germline V CDR1 and CDR2: DFQATT, SNEGSKA (reference sequence). The CDR3 is 12 amino acids. The V gene lost 1 base and the J gene lost 4 bases, with 5 bases spanning the gap.

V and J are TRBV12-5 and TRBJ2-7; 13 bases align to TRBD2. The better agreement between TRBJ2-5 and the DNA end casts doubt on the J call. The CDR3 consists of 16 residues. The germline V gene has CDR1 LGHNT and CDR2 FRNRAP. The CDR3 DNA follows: TGTGCTAGTGGTTTGGGGACTAGCGGGGGTCGGGAGACCCAGTACTTC. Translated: CASGLGTSGGRETQYF.

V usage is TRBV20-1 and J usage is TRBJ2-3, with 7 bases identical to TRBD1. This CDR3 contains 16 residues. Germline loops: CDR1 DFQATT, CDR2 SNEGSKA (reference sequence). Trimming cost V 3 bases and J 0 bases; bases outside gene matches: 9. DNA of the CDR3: TGCAGTGCTAGGGACACGGGACAGTATAGCACAGATACGCAGTATTTT. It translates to CSARDTGQYSTDTQYF.

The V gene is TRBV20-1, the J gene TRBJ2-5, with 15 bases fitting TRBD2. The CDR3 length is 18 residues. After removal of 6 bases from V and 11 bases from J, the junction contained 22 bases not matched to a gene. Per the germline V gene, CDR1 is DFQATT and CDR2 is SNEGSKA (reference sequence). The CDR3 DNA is TGCAGTGCCCCGAGGACTAGCGGGAGGGCCTCAGGATCCTGGGAGCAGTACTTC. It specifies CSAPRTSGRASGSWEQYF.

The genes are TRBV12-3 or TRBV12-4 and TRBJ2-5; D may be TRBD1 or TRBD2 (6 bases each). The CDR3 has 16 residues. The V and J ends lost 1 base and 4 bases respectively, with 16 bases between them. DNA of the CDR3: TGTGCCAGCAGTTTAGGTATTTCGGGGGCCGGAGAGACCCAGTACTTC. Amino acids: CASSLGISGAGETQYF.

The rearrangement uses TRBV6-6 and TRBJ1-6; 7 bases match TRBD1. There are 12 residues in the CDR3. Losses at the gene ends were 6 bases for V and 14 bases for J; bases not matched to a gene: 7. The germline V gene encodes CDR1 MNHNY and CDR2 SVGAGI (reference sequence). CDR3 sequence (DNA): TGTGCCAGCAGGGGGACAGAAGGTGCCCTCCACTTT. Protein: CASRGTEGALHF.

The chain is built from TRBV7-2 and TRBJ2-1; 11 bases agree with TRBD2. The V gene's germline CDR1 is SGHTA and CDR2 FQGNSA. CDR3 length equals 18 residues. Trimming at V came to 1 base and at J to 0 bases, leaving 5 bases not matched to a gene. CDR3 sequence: CASSLGLAGGYSYNEQFF. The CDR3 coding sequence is TGTGCCAGCAGCTTAGGGCTAGCGGGGGGATACTCCTACAATGAGCAGTTCTTC. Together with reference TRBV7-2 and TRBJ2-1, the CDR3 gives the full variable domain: GAGVSQSPSNKVTEKGKDVELRCDPISGHTALYWYRQSLGQGLEFLIYFQGNSAPDKSGLPSDRFSAERTGGSVSTLTIQRTQQEDSAVYLCASSLGLAGGYSYNEQFFGPGTRLTVL.

CDR3 in DNA: TGTGCCAGCAGACTAAGTTCCGGAACGAACACCGGGGAGCTGTTTTTT. Protein: CASRLSSGTNTGELFF. This chain links TRBV28 with TRBJ2-2, with D hard to call. The germline V and J ends were trimmed by 6 bases and 0 bases, with 14 bases remaining between them. The germline V gene encodes CDR1 MDHEN and CDR2 SYDVKM. The CDR3 totals 16 residues.

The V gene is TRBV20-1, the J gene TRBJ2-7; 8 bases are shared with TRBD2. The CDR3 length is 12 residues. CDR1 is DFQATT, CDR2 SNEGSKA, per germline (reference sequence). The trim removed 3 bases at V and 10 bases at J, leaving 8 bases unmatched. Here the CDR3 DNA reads TGCAGTGCTAGCGGGGGGGCGGGAGCCCAGTACTTC. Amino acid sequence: CSASGGAGAQYF.

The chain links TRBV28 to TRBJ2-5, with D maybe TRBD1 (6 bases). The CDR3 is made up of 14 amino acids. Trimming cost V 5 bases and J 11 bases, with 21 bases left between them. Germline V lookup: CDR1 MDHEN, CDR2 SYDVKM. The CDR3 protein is CASSPSSGVREQYF. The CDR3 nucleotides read TGTGCCAGCAGTCCCTCTTCAGGGGTGAGGGAGCAGTACTTC.

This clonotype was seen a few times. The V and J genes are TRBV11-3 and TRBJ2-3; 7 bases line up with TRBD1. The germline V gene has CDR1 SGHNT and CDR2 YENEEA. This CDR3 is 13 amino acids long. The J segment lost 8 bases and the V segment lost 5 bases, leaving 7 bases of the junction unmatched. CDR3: CASSDGTAFTQYF. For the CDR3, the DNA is TGTGCCAGCAGCGACGGGACAGCTTTTACGCAGTATTTT.

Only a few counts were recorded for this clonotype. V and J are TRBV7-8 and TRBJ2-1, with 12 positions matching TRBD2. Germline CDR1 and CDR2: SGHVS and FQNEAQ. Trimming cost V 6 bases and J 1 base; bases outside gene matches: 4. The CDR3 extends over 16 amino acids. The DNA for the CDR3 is TGTGCCAGCAGGCAAGGACTAGCGGGGTCCTACAATGAGCAGTTCTTC. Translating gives CASRQGLAGSYNEQFF.

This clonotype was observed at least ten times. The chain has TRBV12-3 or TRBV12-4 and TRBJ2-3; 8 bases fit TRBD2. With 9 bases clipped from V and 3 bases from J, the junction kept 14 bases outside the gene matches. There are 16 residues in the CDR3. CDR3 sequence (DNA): TGTGCCAGTACCGGGACTAGTGACGGAGCTACAGATACGCAGTATTTT. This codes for CASTGTSDGATDTQYF.

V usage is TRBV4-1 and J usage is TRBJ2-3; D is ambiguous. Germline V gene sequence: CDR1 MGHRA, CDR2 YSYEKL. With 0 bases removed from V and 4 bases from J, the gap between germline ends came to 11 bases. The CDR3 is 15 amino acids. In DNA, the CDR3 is TGCGCCAGCAGCCAAGACCTCCTCAGGTCAGATACGCAGTATTTT. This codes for CASSQDLLRSDTQYF.

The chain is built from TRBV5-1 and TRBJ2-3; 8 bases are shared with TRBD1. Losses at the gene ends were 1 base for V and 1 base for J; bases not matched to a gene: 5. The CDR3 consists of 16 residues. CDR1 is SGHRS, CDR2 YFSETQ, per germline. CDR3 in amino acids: CASSLRPGQGTDTQYF. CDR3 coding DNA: TGCGCCAGCAGCTTGAGGCCGGGACAGGGCACAGATACGCAGTATTTT.

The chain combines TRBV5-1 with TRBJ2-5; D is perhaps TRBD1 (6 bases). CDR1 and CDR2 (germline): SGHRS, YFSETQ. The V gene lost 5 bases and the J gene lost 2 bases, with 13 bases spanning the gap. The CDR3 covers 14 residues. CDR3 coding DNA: TGCGCCAGCAGTAGACAGGAGACGCAAGAGACCCAGTACTTC. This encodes CASSRQETQETQYF.